This T cell receptor beta chain emerged from a study of blood T cells in healthy people across ages. Overall study results and limits: A greater number of naive CD4+ cells and higher diversity distinguished long-lived donors from aged donors. Shifts in expanded clonotypes may have been confounded by donor CMV status, which was unknown. Age showed a roughly linear inverse relationship with TCR beta diversity per million T cells.

As concerns this clonotype: Its antigen is still unknown.

A second PCR of roughly 7 to 11 cycles used a sample-barcoded 5' primer and a J-beta primer mix. TCRdb reprocessed the 5' RACE reads via MiXCR and lists one record per CDR3 protein. The profile shows about 970,000 distinct CDR3 sequences, roughly half of them singletons. There were healthy Caucasian individuals from Russia, aged 6 to 90, serving as donors. Germline V gene lookup returns CDR1 MNHEY and CDR2 SMNVEV (reference sequence). The trim removed 6 bases at V and 0 bases at J, leaving 5 bases unmatched. This CDR3 is built from 15 residues. The sample comprised blood. The gene calls are TRBV27 and TRBJ2-3; 8 bases match TRBD1. This sequence was found in a woman between 55 and 75 years old in good health. The CDR3 here is CASRDRVKSTDTQYF. The CDR3 nucleotides are TGTGCCAGCAGGGACAGGGTTAAAAGCACAGATACGCAGTATTTT.